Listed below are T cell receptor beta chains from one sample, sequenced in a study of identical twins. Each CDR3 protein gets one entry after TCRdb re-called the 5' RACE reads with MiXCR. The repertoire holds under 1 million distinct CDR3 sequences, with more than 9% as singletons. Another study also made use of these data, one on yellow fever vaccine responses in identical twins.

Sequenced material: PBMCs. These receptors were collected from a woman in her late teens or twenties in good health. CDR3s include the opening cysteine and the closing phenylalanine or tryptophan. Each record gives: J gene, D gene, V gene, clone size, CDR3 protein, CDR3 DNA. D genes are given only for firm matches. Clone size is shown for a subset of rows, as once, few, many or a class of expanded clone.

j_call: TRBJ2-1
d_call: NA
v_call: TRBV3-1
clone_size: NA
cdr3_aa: CASSQDGTLVYNEQFF
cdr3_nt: TGTGCCAGCAGCCAAGATGGGACATTAGTGTACAATGAGCAGTTCTTC

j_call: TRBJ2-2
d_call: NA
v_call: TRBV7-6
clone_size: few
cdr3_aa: CASSLVREFTGELFF
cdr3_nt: TGTGCCAGCAGCTTAGTACGGGAGTTTACCGGGGAGCTGTTTTTT

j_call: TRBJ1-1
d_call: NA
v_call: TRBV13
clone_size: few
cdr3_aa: CASSPSGTLNTEAFF
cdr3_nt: TGTGCCAGCAGCCCCTCCGGGACATTGAACACTGAAGCTTTCTTT

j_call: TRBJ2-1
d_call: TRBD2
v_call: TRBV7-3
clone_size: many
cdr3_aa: CASSPSGTGSYNEQFF
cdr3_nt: TGTGCCAGCAGCCCTAGCGGGACGGGTTCCTACAATGAGCAGTTCTTC

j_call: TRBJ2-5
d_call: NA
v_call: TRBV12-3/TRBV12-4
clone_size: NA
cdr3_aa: CASSFDGSKGETQYF
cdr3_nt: TGTGCCAGCAGTTTCGACGGGAGTAAAGGAGAGACCCAGTACTTC

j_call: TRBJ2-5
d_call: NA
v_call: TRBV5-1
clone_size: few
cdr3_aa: CASSLALWVGETQYF
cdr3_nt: TGCGCCAGCAGCTTGGCCTTGTGGGTGGGAGAGACCCAGTACTTC

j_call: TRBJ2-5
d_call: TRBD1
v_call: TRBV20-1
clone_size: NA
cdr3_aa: CSVPSRDRGPETQYF
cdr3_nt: TGCAGTGTCCCCAGCCGGGACAGGGGGCCCGAGACCCAGTACTTC

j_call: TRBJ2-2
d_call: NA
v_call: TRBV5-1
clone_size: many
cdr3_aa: CASSAGPLNTGELFF
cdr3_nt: TGCGCCAGCAGCGCGGGACCGTTGAACACCGGGGAGCTGTTTTTT

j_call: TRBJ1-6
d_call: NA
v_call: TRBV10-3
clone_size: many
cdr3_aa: CAISESTYTGSPLHF
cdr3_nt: TGTGCCATCAGTGAGTCCACCTACACGGGTTCACCCCTCCACTTT

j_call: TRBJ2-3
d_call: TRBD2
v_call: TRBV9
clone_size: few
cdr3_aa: CASSPGTRDTQYF
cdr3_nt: TGTGCCAGCAGCCCCGGGACTAGGGATACGCAGTATTTT

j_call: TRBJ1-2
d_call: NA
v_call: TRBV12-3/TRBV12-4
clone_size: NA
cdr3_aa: CASSSRQINYGYTF
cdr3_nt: TGTGCCAGCAGTTCTCGACAGATTAACTATGGCTACACCTTC

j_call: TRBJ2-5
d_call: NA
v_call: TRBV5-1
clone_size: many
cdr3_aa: CASSLSVGSTKETQYF
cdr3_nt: TGCGCCAGCAGCTTGTCTGTTGGCAGCACAAAAGAGACCCAGTACTTC

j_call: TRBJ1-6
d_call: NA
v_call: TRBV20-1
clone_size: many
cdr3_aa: CSAAGSRRSPLHF
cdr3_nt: TGCAGTGCAGCCGGCTCACGGAGGTCACCCCTCCACTTT

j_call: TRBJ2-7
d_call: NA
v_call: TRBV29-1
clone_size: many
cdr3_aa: CSVGGYLSPEQYF
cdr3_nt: TGCAGCGTTGGTGGTTACCTTTCGCCCGAGCAGTACTTC

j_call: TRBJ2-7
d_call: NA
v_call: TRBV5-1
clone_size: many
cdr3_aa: CASSFVGSSYEQYF
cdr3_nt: TGCGCCAGCAGCTTTGTGGGCAGCTCCTACGAGCAGTACTTC

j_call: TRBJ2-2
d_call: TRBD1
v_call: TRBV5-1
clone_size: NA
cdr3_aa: CASSLSQGAAHTGELFF
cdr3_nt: TGCGCCAGCAGCTTGTCCCAGGGGGCGGCTCACACCGGGGAGCTGTTTTTT